A single sample is the source of the 32 T cell receptor beta chains below, sequenced in a study of T cell responses to AZD1222 COVID-19 vaccine. Some clones are missing from TCRdb's copy, which holds only in-frame ones; the method was immunoSEQ multiplex PCR. The sample carries 150,000 to 200,000 clones, about nine tenths recorded once. Sequenced here: peripheral blood, sampled on day 0 of AZD1222 vaccination. The receptors were sampled from an adult in good health.

As DNA, the CDR3 is TGTGCCAGCAGCGCCCTTCGAGGGGCCGGGTACACTGAAGCTTTCTTT. Its protein is CASSALRGAGYTEAFF. The chain carries TRBV9 and TRBJ1-1, with D possibly being TRBD1 (5 bases). CDR3 size: 16 residues. Between the trimmed V and J ends, which lost 3 bases and 3 bases, there was a span of 18 bases. Germline V gene sequence: CDR1 SGDLS, CDR2 YYNGEE.

In its sample, this clone was seen a few times. The chain combines TRBV5-1 with TRBJ2-7, with D possibly called TRBD1 or TRBD2 (5 bases each). Trimming cost V 4 bases and J 5 bases, with 16 bases left between them. The length of the CDR3 is 14 residues. Germline CDR1 is SGHRS and CDR2 is YFSETQ. The CDR3 sequence: CASSNAGTPDEQYF. The CDR3 nucleotides are TGCGCCAGCAGCAATGCCGGGACCCCTGACGAGCAGTACTTC.

This chain uses TRBV5-1 with TRBJ1-1; D is undetermined. The CDR3 covers 13 residues. V was pared by 4 bases and J by 0 bases, with 7 bases between. Germline lookup yields CDR1 SGHRS and CDR2 YFSETQ. CDR3 region: CASSAGMNTEAFF. For the CDR3, the DNA is TGCGCCAGCAGCGCGGGGATGAACACTGAAGCTTTCTTT.

The rearrangement uses TRBV6-5 and TRBJ1-2, with 8 bases that match TRBD1. The CDR3 extends over 14 amino acids. J gave up 4 bases and V 6 bases, and 7 bases lay outside the gene matches. Germline CDR1 reads MNHEY; CDR2 reads SVGAGI. CDR3 DNA: TGTGCCAGCAGAGGACAGGGAACGAGCTATGGCTACACCTTC. Encoded protein: CASRGQGTSYGYTF.

V usage is TRBV28 and J usage is TRBJ1-4; D is ambiguous. CDR3 length: 15 amino acids. V was shortened by 6 bases and J by 0 bases, with 11 bases between the two germline ends. The germline gives CDR1 MDHEN, CDR2 SYDVKM. The CDR3 DNA follows: TGTGCCAGCAGCAGAGCCAGAGCAACTAATGAAAAACTGTTTTTT. Its translation is CASSRARATNEKLFF. The complete variable domain, with remaining parts taken from reference TRBV28 and TRBJ1-4, reads DVKVTQSSRYLVKRTGEKVFLECVQDMDHENMFWYRQDPGLGLRLIYFSYDVKMKEKGDIPEGYSVSREKKERFSLILESASTNQTSMYLCASSRARATNEKLFFGSGTQLSVL.

The V and J genes are TRBV29-1 and TRBJ2-3; the D is unclear. Per germline, CDR1 SQVTM and CDR2 ANQGSEA. V lost 2 bases and J 9 bases, leaving 9 bases between the germline ends. The CDR3 totals 11 residues. This CDR3 is CSVEPRLTQYF. CDR3 nucleotides: TGCAGCGTTGAACCGAGGCTCACGCAGTATTTT.

The CDR3 DNA sequence: TGTGCCACCCAGGGGCTCCCCTATGGCTACACCTTC. Amino acids: CATQGLPYGYTF. The genes are TRBV2 and TRBJ1-2, with D possibly TRBD1 on 6 matching bases. The V end lost 10 bases, the J end lost 4 bases, and 13 bases lay between the germline ends. This CDR3 spans 12 amino acids. The germline CDR1 and CDR2 sequences are SNHLY and FYNNEI.

The rearrangement uses TRBV12-3 or TRBV12-4 and TRBJ1-6, with D unresolved. The CDR3 sequence is 12 residues long. The V gene lost 4 bases and the J gene lost 7 bases, with 5 bases spanning the gap. Here the CDR3 reads CASSSLNSPLHF. The CDR3 DNA reads as TGTGCCAGCAGTTCCCTCAATTCACCCCTCCACTTT.

The genes are TRBV7-8 and TRBJ1-5; 8 bases align to TRBD1. CDR1 is SGHVS, CDR2 FQNEAQ, per germline. This CDR3 contains 15 residues. J was trimmed by 7 bases and V by 0 bases; bases with no gene match: 5. The CDR3 protein is CASSLATGGGQPQHF. CDR3 coding DNA: TGTGCCAGCAGCTTAGCCACAGGGGGAGGGCAGCCCCAGCATTTT.

For the CDR3, the DNA is TGCGCCAGCAGCTTGGGACAGGGGGGATACGAGCAGTACTTC. It yields the protein CASSLGQGGYEQYF. The chain links TRBV5-1 to TRBJ2-7, with TRBD1 matching 9 bases. The CDR3 runs 14 residues. Germline V gives CDR1 SGHRS, CDR2 YFSETQ. V lost 0 bases and J lost 4; bases outside the gene matches: 2.

CDR3 amino acids: CASSFDRATGNTIYF. CDR3 nucleotides: TGTGCCAGCAGCTTCGACAGGGCGACTGGAAACACCATATATTTT. This chain connects TRBV7-9 to TRBJ1-3; 7 nucleotides agree with TRBD1. Looked up from germline, CDR1 is SEHNR and CDR2 is FQNEAQ (reference sequence). Trimming cost V 3 bases and J 2 bases; bases outside gene matches: 4. CDR3 length: 15 residues.

The V gene is TRBV18, the J gene TRBJ2-3; TRBD2 aligns across 8 bases. The CDR3 runs to 14 residues. The J segment lost 7 bases and the V segment lost 0 bases, leaving 3 bases of the junction unmatched. Germline V CDR1 and CDR2: KGHSH, LQKENI. The DNA of the CDR3 is TGTGCCAGCTCACCACCTAGCGGGGTTTATACGCAGTATTTT. It codes for CASSPPSGVYTQYF.

The J gene is TRBJ1-4, the V gene TRBV2; D is unresolved. This CDR3 is 14 amino acids long. V dropped 9 bases and J dropped 0 bases, with 11 bases sitting between them. Per the germline V gene, CDR1 is SNHLY and CDR2 is FYNNEI. This CDR3 reads CARRRPATNEKLFF. In DNA form, the CDR3 reads TGTGCCAGAAGAAGACCGGCAACTAATGAAAAACTGTTTTTT.

This chain uses TRBV28 with TRBJ1-2; no firm D call. Trimming stripped 3 bases from V and 4 bases from J, with 6 bases between. This CDR3 is built from 12 residues. CDR1 and CDR2 (germline): MDHEN, SYDVKM. The CDR3 protein is CASSLRAYGYTF. In DNA form, the CDR3 reads TGTGCCAGCAGTTTGAGGGCCTATGGCTACACCTTC.

This CDR3 is CASREIGTDTQYF. CDR3 DNA: TGTGCCAGCAGGGAGATAGGGACAGATACGCAGTATTTT. The chain joins TRBV6-4 to TRBJ2-3; D gene uncertain. Germline CDR1 and CDR2: MRHNA and SNTAGT. The V gene lost 6 bases and the J gene lost 3 bases, with 10 bases spanning the gap. The CDR3 covers 13 residues.

The J gene is TRBJ2-1, the V gene TRBV7-2, with TRBD1 matching 7 bases. The J segment lost 8 bases and the V segment lost 5 bases, leaving 12 bases of the junction unmatched. Germline lookup yields CDR1 SGHTA and CDR2 FQGNSA. The CDR3 extends over 15 amino acids. In DNA form, the CDR3 reads TGTGCCAGCAGCGCCCGGGACAGCCTCAGGGATGAGCAGTTCTTC. Protein sequence: CASSARDSLRDEQFF.

J is TRBJ2-3 and V is TRBV5-1, with D perhaps TRBD2 (6 bases). The CDR3 is 15 amino acids. The germline V and J ends were trimmed by 4 bases and 6 bases, with 18 bases remaining between them. Germline V gives CDR1 SGHRS, CDR2 YFSETQ. In DNA form, the CDR3 reads TGCGCCAGCAGCCAAGGAGGACTACCTGGGGATACGCAGTATTTT. Encoded protein: CASSQGGLPGDTQYF.

Concerning this clone: A junction end diverges from the germline sequence, so it may reflect a read error. The genes are TRBV5-1 and TRBJ2-7; D tentatively fits TRBD1 or TRBD2 (5 bases each). The CDR3 sequence is 12 residues long. Germline CDR1 SGHRS, CDR2 YFSETQ. Written as DNA, the CDR3 is TGCGCCAGCAGCTTGGACGGGGCCCTCCTTGTCTTC. Its protein is CASSLDGALLVF.

The chain is built from TRBV28 and TRBJ1-6; the match to TRBD1 covers 10 bases. V shed 3 bases and J 8 bases; nucleotides not matched to a gene: 1. This CDR3 contains 14 residues. Germline V gene sequence: CDR1 MDHEN, CDR2 SYDVKM. CDR3 in amino acids: CASSLDRGDSPLHF. The DNA for the CDR3 is TGTGCCAGCAGTTTGGACAGGGGGGATTCACCCCTCCACTTT. The whole variable domain, filled in from reference TRBV28 and TRBJ1-6, reads DVKVTQSSRYLVKRTGEKVFLECVQDMDHENMFWYRQDPGLGLRLIYFSYDVKMKEKGDIPEGYSVSREKKERFSLILESASTNQTSMYLCASSLDRGDSPLHFGNGTRLTVT.

The chain has TRBV6-1 and TRBJ2-7, with D possibly TRBD2 on 6 matching bases. V was clipped by 0 bases and J by 0 bases, with 15 bases between them. The CDR3 runs 17 residues. In germline, CDR1 is MNHNS, CDR2 SASEGT. The DNA for the CDR3 is TGTGCCAGCAGTGAAGCTCAGTCTAGCGTAAGCTCCTACGAGCAGTACTTC. This gives the protein CASSEAQSSVSSYEQYF.

The J gene is TRBJ1-3, the V gene TRBV29-1; perhaps TRBD1 as D (5 bases). The CDR3 loop spans 14 amino acids. Per the germline V gene, CDR1 is SQVTM and CDR2 is ANQGSEA. V was clipped by 7 bases and J by 7 bases, with 20 bases between them. CDR3 nucleotide sequence: TGCAGCGCCCTGCGTGGGGGGATCGGCAACACCATATATTTT. Translation: CSALRGGIGNTIYF. Full variable domain (remainder filled in from reference TRBV29-1 and TRBJ1-3): SAVISQKPSRDICQRGTSLTIQCQVDSQVTMMFWYRQQPGQSLTLIATANQGSEATYESGFVIDKFPISRPNLTFSTLTVSNMSPEDSSIYLCSALRGGIGNTIYFGEGSWLTVV.

The DNA for the CDR3 is TGCGCCAGCAGCCCGACTGATAGCAATCAGCCCCAGCATTTT. It is translated as CASSPTDSNQPQHF. The chain joins TRBV4-1 to TRBJ1-5, with unresolved D. The CDR3 totals 14 residues. Germline lookup yields CDR1 MGHRA and CDR2 YSYEKL. V lost 4 bases and J 0 bases, leaving 7 bases between the germline ends.

This sequence joins TRBV5-5 and TRBJ1-5, with a weak D call TRBD1 (6 bases). V shed 0 bases and J shed 11 bases, with 21 bases lying between them. The CDR3 has 16 residues. Germline V gene sequence: CDR1 SGHKS, CDR2 YYEKEE (reference sequence). This CDR3 is CASSLGTAASGGAQHF. CDR3 nucleotide sequence: TGTGCCAGCAGCTTGGGGACAGCGGCTTCGGGTGGGGCCCAGCATTTT.

The chain carries TRBV6-6 and TRBJ1-5, with TRBD1 as a possible D gene (5 bases). CDR1 and CDR2 (germline): MNHNY, SVGAGI (reference sequence). This CDR3 has 15 amino acids. Trimming stripped 2 bases from V and 1 base from J, with 9 bases between. The CDR3 reads CASSYVGGSNQPQHF. The CDR3 DNA reads TGTGCCAGCAGTTACGTCGGGGGAAGCAATCAGCCCCAGCATTTT.

The gene calls are TRBV19 and TRBJ2-2, with TRBD1 as a possible D gene (6 bases). Trimming pared 1 base from V and 7 bases from J, leaving 16 bases between. The CDR3 extends over 16 amino acids. From germline, CDR1 is LNHDA and CDR2 SQIVND (reference sequence). The CDR3 reads CASSIVPGVKNGELFF. The DNA for the CDR3 is TGTGCCAGTAGTATAGTGCCAGGGGTTAAGAACGGGGAGCTGTTTTTT.

The chain uses TRBV19 and TRBJ1-2, with unresolved D. The CDR3 consists of 15 residues. Trimming removed 1 base at V and 4 bases at J, with 13 bases between. Germline V gives CDR1 LNHDA, CDR2 SQIVND (reference sequence). CDR3 loop: CASSIAYAPRYGYTF. The CDR3 DNA is TGTGCCAGTAGTATAGCGTATGCGCCCCGCTATGGCTACACCTTC.

The chain recombines TRBV5-5 with TRBJ1-2; 8 bases match TRBD1. Trimming took 3 bases from V and 8 from J; bases not matched to a gene: 9. The CDR3 contains 14 residues. Looked up from germline, CDR1 is SGHKS and CDR2 is YYEKEE (reference sequence). CDR3: CASSYIRDRTGYTF. The DNA for the CDR3 is TGTGCCAGCAGCTACATCCGGGACAGGACGGGCTACACCTTC.

The chain's CDR3 is CASSLESRGDYGYTF. The CDR3, as DNA: TGTGCCAGCAGCTTAGAATCCAGGGGTGACTATGGCTACACCTTC. The V call is TRBV11-2, the J call TRBJ1-2, with a tentative D call TRBD1 (6 bases). The germline V gene has CDR1 SGHAT and CDR2 FQNNGV. This CDR3 comprises 15 residues. V lost 0 bases and J lost 3, with 11 bases in between.

This chain's CDR3 is CASSERGGGEKLFF. CDR3 coding DNA: TGTGCCAGCAGTGAAAGAGGGGGCGGAGAAAAACTGTTTTTT. The V and J genes are TRBV6-1 and TRBJ1-4; 7 nucleotides match TRBD1. Germline V gene data show CDR1 as MNHNS and CDR2 as SASEGT. J gave up 8 bases and V 2 bases, and 5 bases lay outside the gene matches. This CDR3 has 14 amino acids.

The chain employs TRBV6-4 and TRBJ2-3; 7 positions agree with TRBD1. The J segment lost 2 bases and the V segment lost 7 bases, leaving 6 bases of the junction unmatched. Looked up from germline, CDR1 is MRHNA and CDR2 is SNTAGT. There are 14 residues in the CDR3. The CDR3 spells CASNADRITDTQYF. The DNA for the CDR3 is TGTGCCAGCAATGCGGACAGGATCACAGATACGCAGTATTTT.

The chain couples TRBV27 to TRBJ2-1; perhaps TRBD1 as D (5 bases). The length of the CDR3 is 13 residues. Per the germline V gene, CDR1 is MNHEY and CDR2 is SMNVEV (reference sequence). V shed 6 bases and J shed 3 bases, with 9 bases lying between them. CDR3 sequence (DNA): TGTGCCAGCAGATCTACAGGCTACAATGAGCAGTTCTTC. This translates into CASRSTGYNEQFF.

V and J are TRBV7-3 and TRBJ2-5, with D maybe TRBD1 (5 bases). V gave up 0 bases and J gave up 1 base, with 9 bases separating them. CDR3 length: 15 residues. Germline V gene data show CDR1 as SGHTA and CDR2 as FQGTGA. The CDR3, as DNA: TGTGCCAGCAGCTTAACGGGGCTCTTCCAAGAGACCCAGTACTTC. Encoded protein: CASSLTGLFQETQYF.